Sequencing of this T cell receptor (beta chain) was carried out in a study of shared clonotypes between healthy human individuals. Study results and caveats: Non-shared clonotypes showed lower generation probabilities than clonotypes common to all four donors.

The authors divided CD4+ cells into CD45RA+ naive and CD45RA-negative memory subsets. Comments on this clone: Its antigen is currently unknown.

Germline V gene data show CDR1 as SGHRS and CDR2 as YFSETQ. The CDR3 is 16 residues long. The V end lost 5 bases, the J end lost 0 bases, and 12 bases lay between the germline ends. The data were produced by immunoSEQ multiplex PCR, yet TCRdb's version contains in-frame clones alone and is incomplete. The data show 190,000 or so clones, about 66% seen once. The source material was memory CD4+ T cells sorted from blood. Subset defined: CD45RA-negative fraction. The TCR sequence derives from a man in his thirties or forties in good health. The chain couples TRBV5-1 to TRBJ2-6; tentatively, D is TRBD2 (6 bases). The CDR3 DNA reads as TGCGCCAGCAGTTTTGGGGGGATCTCTGGGGCCAACGTCCTGACTTTC. Protein: CASSFGGISGANVLTF.